The 5 T cell receptor beta chains below come from one sample, sequenced in a study of blood T cell repertoires in COVID-19. TCRdb's table, derived via immunoSEQ multiplex PCR, lists solely in-frame clones and lacks some. The sample shows under 250,000 clones, approximately 85% of them seen only once. Material: PBMCs or T cells enriched from blood (not recorded which). The source of these receptors is a woman between 45 and 60 years old with acute COVID-19.

This chain links TRBV5-1 with TRBJ1-6; D is undetermined. V lost 2 bases, J lost 6 bases, and 12 bases lay in between. The CDR3 has 15 amino acids. CDR1 is SGHRS and CDR2 is YFSETQ in the germline V gene. The CDR3 DNA is TGCGCCAGCAGCTTAGTGACGGGAGTTAATTCACCCCTCCACTTT. Protein product: CASSLVTGVNSPLHF.

This clone was observed at least ten times. The chain recombines TRBV9 with TRBJ2-5; 10 nucleotides align to TRBD2. V dropped 3 bases and J dropped 4; count of bases not matched to a gene: 15. The germline V gene encodes CDR1 SGDLS and CDR2 YYNGEE. The CDR3 loop spans 18 amino acids. CDR3 sequence: CASSAGLAFGIHGETQYF. In nucleotides, the CDR3 is TGTGCCAGCAGCGCGGGACTAGCGTTTGGGATACACGGAGAGACCCAGTACTTC.

The rearrangement joins TRBV5-4 to TRBJ2-1, with 10 bases aligning to TRBD2. Germline CDR1 SGHNT, CDR2 YYREEE (reference sequence). The V segment lost 4 bases and the J segment 7 bases; nucleotides outside the gene matches: 8. This CDR3 has 15 residues. CDR3 residues: CASSNTGTSVNEQFF. The CDR3 nucleotides read TGTGCCAGCAGCAACACCGGGACTAGCGTGAATGAGCAGTTCTTC.

V and J are TRBV5-1 and TRBJ2-3; possible D gene TRBD2, 5 bases. V dropped 0 bases and J dropped 5 bases, with 10 bases sitting between them. Germline assignment: CDR1 SGHRS and CDR2 YFSETQ. There are 14 residues in the CDR3. CDR3 in DNA: TGCGCCAGCAGCTTGGGGCTAGCATTAGATACGCAGTATTTT. Translated: CASSLGLALDTQYF.

The table lists this clone with a few counts. V gene TRBV6-2 or TRBV6-3 combines with J gene TRBJ2-2; 7 bases fit TRBD1. Trimming at V came to 0 bases and at J to 4 bases, leaving 5 bases not matched to a gene. Looked up from germline, CDR1 is MNHEY and CDR2 is SVGEGT. The CDR3 consists of 16 residues. The CDR3 sequence: CASSYSRGLGTGELFF. CDR3 nucleotides: TGTGCCAGCAGTTACTCTAGGGGGCTGGGCACCGGGGAGCTGTTTTTT.